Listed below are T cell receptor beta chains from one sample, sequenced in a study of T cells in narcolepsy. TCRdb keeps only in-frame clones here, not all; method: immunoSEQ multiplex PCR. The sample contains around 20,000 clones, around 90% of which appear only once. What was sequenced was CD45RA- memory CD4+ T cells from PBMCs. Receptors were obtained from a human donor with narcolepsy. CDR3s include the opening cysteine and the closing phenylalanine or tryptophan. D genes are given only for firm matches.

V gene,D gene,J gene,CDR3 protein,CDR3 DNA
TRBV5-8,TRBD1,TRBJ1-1,CASSGLSAGTGITEAFF,TGTGCCAGCAGCGGACTCTCCGCCGGGACAGGGATCACTGAAGCTTTCTTT
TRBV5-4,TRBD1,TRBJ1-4,CASSLEQGLSEKLFF,TGTGCCAGCAGCTTGGAACAGGGGTTATCTGAAAAACTGTTTTTT
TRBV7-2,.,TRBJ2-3,CASSPFKPPKRERGDTQYF,TGTGCCAGCAGCCCCTTCAAACCCCCCAAACGGGAGAGGGGAGATACGCAGTATTTT
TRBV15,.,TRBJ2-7,CATSRDGGEQYF,TGTGCCACCAGCCGGGATGGGGGGGAGCAGTACTTC
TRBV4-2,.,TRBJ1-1,CASSQDPPGRRNTEAFF,TGTGCCAGCAGCCAAGATCCCCCGGGACGGAGGAACACTGAAGCTTTCTTT
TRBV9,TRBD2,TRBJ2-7,CASSVGVGYGLAGESFYEQYF,TGTGCCAGCAGCGTAGGAGTGGGTTATGGGCTAGCGGGAGAATCCTTCTACGAGCAGTACTTC
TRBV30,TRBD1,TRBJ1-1,CAWIRPIQGREQSWVFEAFF,TGTGCCTGGATAAGACCTATACAGGGGCGAGAACAAAGTTGGGTTTTCGAAGCTTTCTTT
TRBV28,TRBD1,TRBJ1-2,CASSSSGTGFDYGYTF,TGTGCCAGCAGTTCGTCCGGGACAGGGTTTGACTATGGCTACACCTTC
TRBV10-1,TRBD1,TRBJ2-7,CASSDPRDRAYEQYF,TGCGCCAGCAGTGACCCCCGGGACAGGGCCTACGAGCAGTACTTC
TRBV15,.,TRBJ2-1,CATSLEEAQRALYNEQFF,TGTGCCACCAGCCTAGAAGAAGCACAACGGGCCCTCTACAATGAGCAGTTCTTC
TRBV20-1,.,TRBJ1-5,CSARDLSAQHF,TGCAGTGCTAGGGACTTATCGGCCCAGCATTTT